This T cell receptor (beta chain) appears in the sequencing data of a study of blood T cell repertoires in COVID-19. Study information: COVID-19 samples, acute and convalescent, were from the United States, Italy and Spain. Sources were T cells, B-cell-depleted T cells, or PBMCs; the material itself was cDNA or gDNA.

Germline-derived CDR1 and CDR2 are SEHNR and FQNEAQ (reference sequence). Trimming removed 1 base at V and 4 bases at J, with 13 bases between. CDR3 length: 16 amino acids. Original analysis: Amplified reference gene primers provided the basis for estimating nucleated cell counts. The protocol was immunoSEQ multiplex PCR, while the TCRdb copy is restricted to in-frame clones and leaves out a portion. V and J calls and clone size follow that table, whereas D and trimming were derived from the DNA. Of 120,000 or so clones in the sample, around 88% are singletons; the top ten hold about 6.3%. The clonotype comes from a man at least 80 years old with active or convalescent COVID-19. Source material: peripheral blood. This chain connects TRBV7-9 to TRBJ2-2; D uncertain. CDR3 residues: CASSLGVAASTGELFF. The CDR3 region has the DNA TGTGCCAGCAGCTTAGGTGTAGCCGCGAGCACCGGGGAGCTGTTTTTT.